The entry that follows covers one T cell receptor beta chain sequence. The record originates from a study of blood T cell repertoires in COVID-19. Overall study: T cells, B-cell-depleted T cells, or PBMCs provided the cDNA or gDNA that served as material.

Participants had their cohort set by participant-reported clinical history. In the source study's methods: Using reference gene primer amplification, nucleated cell counts were estimated. TCRdb's copy holds only in-frame clones and misses some; the assay was immunoSEQ multiplex PCR. V and J calls and clone size are given by that table; D and trimming were obtained from the DNA. This sample has some 180,000 clones, with around 80% found just once. Specimen: PBMCs or T cells enriched from blood (not recorded which). This sequence was found in a woman aged 70-85 years in a cohort exposed to, infected with or recovered from COVID-19 (not recorded which).

CDR3 residues: CASSYSMALPGLEQFF. The CDR3 bases are TGTGCCAGCAGTTACTCTATGGCGCTACCGGGTCTCGAGCAGTTCTTC. The rearrangement uses TRBV6-5 and TRBJ2-1; no definite D call. CDR1 is MNHEY, CDR2 SVGAGI, per germline. The CDR3 runs 16 residues. Deletions cut 0 bases from V and 10 bases from J, with 19 bases between.